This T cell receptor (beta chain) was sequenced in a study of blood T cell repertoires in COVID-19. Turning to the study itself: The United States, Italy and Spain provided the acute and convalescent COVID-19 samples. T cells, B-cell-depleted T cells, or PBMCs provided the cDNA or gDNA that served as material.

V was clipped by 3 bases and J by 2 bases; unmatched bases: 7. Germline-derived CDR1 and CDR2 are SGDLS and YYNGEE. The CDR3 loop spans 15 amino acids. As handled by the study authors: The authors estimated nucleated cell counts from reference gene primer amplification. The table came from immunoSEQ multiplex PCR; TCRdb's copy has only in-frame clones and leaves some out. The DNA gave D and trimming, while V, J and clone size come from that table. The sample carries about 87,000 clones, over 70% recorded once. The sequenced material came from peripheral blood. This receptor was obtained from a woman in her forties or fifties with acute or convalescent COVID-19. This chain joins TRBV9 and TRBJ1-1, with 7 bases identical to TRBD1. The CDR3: CASSADRAENTEAFF. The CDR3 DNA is TGTGCCAGCAGCGCTGACAGGGCTGAAAACACTGAAGCTTTCTTT.